The rows below give T cell receptor beta chains drawn from one sample of a study of response to subunit inactivated influenza vaccine. Each CDR3 protein is one row after TCRdb ran MiXCR on the RT-PCR reads. The sample includes about 540,000 distinct CDR3 sequences, roughly 23% of them seen just once. The data were also submitted as part of a second study, on T cells expressing NK-cell markers.

The sequencing used CD4+ T cells sorted from PBMCs, collected roughly 12 days after vaccination. These receptors were taken from a man over 45 who received an inactivated influenza vaccine. Both conserved end residues are trimmed from each CDR3. Some rows mark clone size as missing; the rest say once, few, many or name a class of expanded clone.

CDR3: ASSPDRVPLWAEKLF
size: .
J: TRBJ1-4
V: TRBV28

CDR3: ASSLGVWETQY
size: few
J: TRBJ2-5
V: TRBV7-2

CDR3: ASSEGGLAEIRTGELF
size: few
J: TRBJ2-2
V: TRBV28

CDR3: ASSVAARAGPYNEQF
size: few
J: TRBJ2-1
V: TRBV9

CDR3: AISGQGVGNTIY
size: .
J: TRBJ1-3
V: TRBV10-3

CDR3: ASSLGGTSTYEQY
size: few
J: TRBJ2-7
V: TRBV11-2

CDR3: ATGQGNYGYT
size: few
J: TRBJ1-2
V: TRBV18

CDR3: ASSSNQYNEQF
size: many
J: TRBJ2-1
V: TRBV7-9

CDR3: SVGGRAFYEQY
size: .
J: TRBJ2-7
V: TRBV29-1

CDR3: SARSGPRGEAF
size: few
J: TRBJ1-1
V: TRBV20-1

CDR3: ASSSRQGPTNGYT
size: .
J: TRBJ1-2
V: TRBV7-2

CDR3: ASRNRNEAF
size: few
J: TRBJ1-1
V: TRBV2